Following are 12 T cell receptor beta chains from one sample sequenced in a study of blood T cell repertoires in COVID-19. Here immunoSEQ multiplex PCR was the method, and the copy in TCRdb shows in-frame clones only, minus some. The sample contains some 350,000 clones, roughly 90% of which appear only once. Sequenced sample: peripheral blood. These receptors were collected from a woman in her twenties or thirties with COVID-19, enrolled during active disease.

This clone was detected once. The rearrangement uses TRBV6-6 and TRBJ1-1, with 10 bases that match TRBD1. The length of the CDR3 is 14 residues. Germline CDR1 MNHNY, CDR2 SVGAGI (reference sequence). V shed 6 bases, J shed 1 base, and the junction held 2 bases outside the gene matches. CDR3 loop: CASRGTGENTEAFF. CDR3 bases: TGTGCCAGCAGGGGGACAGGGGAGAACACTGAAGCTTTCTTT.

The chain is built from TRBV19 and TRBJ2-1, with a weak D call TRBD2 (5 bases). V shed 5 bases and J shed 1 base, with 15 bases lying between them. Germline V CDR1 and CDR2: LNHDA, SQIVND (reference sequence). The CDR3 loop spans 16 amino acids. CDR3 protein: CASSPPAGRSYNEQFF. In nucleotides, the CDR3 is TGTGCCAGTAGTCCCCCCGCGGGCCGGTCCTACAATGAGCAGTTCTTC.

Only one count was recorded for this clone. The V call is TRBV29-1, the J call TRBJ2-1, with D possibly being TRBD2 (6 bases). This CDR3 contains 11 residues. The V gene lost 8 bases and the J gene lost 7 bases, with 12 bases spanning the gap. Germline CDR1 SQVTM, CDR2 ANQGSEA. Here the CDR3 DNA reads TGCAGCCCGCATGGAGGGAATGAGCAGTTCTTC. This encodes CSPHGGNEQFF.

This CDR3 is CASSLTPGLVGPRSSYNEQFF. The DNA of the CDR3 is TGTGCCAGCTCACTGACACCGGGACTAGTTGGCCCAAGGAGCTCCTACAATGAGCAGTTCTTC. This sequence joins TRBV18 and TRBJ2-1, with 8 bases lining up with TRBD2. The junction had 20 bases not matched to a gene; V was cut back by 4 bases and J by 0 bases. This CDR3 has 21 residues. Germline V lookup: CDR1 KGHSH, CDR2 LQKENI.

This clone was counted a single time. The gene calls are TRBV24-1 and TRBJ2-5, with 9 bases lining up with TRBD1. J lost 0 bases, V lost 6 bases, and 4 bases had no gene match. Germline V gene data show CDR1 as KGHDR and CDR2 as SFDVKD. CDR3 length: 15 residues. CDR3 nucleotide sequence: TGTGCCACCAGTCCCGGGACAGGGAACCAAGAGACCCAGTACTTC. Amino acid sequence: CATSPGTGNQETQYF.

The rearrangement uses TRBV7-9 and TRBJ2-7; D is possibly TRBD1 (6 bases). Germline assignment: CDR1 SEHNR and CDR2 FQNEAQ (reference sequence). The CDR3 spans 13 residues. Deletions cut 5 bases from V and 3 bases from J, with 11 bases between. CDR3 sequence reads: CASSPGQIYEQYV. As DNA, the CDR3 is TGTGCCAGCAGCCCGGGACAAATCTACGAGCAGTACGTC.

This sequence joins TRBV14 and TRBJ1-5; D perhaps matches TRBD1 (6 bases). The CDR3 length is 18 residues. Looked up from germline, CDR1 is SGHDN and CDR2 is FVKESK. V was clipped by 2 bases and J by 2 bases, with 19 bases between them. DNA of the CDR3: TGTGCCAGCAGCCAAAAGTCTGGGGGCCCATTGGGCAATCAGCCCCAGCATTTT. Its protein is CASSQKSGGPLGNQPQHF.

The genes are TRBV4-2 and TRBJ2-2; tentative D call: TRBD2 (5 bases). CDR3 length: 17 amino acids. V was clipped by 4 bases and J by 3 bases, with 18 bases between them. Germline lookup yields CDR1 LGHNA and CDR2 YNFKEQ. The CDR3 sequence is CASSPKAGILYTGELFF. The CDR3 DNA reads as TGTGCCAGCAGCCCCAAGGCGGGCATCTTGTACACCGGGGAGCTGTTTTTT.

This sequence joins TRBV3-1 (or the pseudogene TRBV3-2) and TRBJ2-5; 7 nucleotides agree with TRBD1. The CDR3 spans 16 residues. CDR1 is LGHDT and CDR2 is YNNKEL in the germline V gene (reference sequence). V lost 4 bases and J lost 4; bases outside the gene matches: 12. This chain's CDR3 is CASSLIEGARGETQYF. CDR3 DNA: TGTGCCAGCAGCCTCATAGAGGGGGCGAGGGGAGAGACCCAGTACTTC.

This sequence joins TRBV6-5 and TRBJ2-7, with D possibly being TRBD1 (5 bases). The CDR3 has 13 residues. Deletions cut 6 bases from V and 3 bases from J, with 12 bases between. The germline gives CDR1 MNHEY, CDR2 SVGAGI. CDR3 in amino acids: CASRGAGNYEQYF. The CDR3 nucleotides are TGTGCCAGCAGGGGTGCAGGGAACTACGAGCAGTACTTC.

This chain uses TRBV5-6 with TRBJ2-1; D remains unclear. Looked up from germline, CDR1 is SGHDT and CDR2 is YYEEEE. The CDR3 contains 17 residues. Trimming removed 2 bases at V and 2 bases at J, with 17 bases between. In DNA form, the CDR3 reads TGTGCCAGCAGCTTTAAACAGTCCCTCCACCCCTACAATGAGCAGTTCTTC. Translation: CASSFKQSLHPYNEQFF. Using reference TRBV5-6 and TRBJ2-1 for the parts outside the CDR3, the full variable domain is DAGVTQSPTHLIKTRGQQVTLRCSPKSGHDTVSWYQQALGQGPQFIFQYYEEEERQRGNFPDRFSGHQFPNYSSELNVNALLLGDSALYLCASSFKQSLHPYNEQFFGPGTRLTVL.

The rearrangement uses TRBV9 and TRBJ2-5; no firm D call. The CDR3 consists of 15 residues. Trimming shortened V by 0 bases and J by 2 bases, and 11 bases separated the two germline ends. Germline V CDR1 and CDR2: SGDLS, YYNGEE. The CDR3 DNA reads TGTGCCAGCAGCGTAGGCGTACAGTATCAAGAGACCCAGTACTTC. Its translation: CASSVGVQYQETQYF.